These T cell receptor beta chains were read from a single sample in a study of T-cell reconstitution after alpha-beta-depleted transplantation in children. TCRdb re-called the PCR reads with MiXCR, one entry per CDR3 protein. Among around 250,000 distinct CDR3 sequences, roughly 8% were seen once, and the ten largest hold 5% to 8%. This material consisted of PBMCs, mostly from graft donor cells, taken 180 days after TCRalphabeta/CD19-depleted stem cell transplant. The receptors originated from a male patient between 5 and 17 years old who had a stem cell transplant for acute lymphoblastic leukemia, so the T cells may come from the graft donor. The CDR3 runs from the conserved cysteine through the conserved F or W. Each record gives: V gene, clone size, D gene, J gene, CDR3 DNA, CDR3 protein. A D gene is named only where the DNA matches it firmly. Size is stated for part of the rows, as once, few or many counts, or as a class when the clone is expanded.

TRBV6-5,.,.,TRBJ1-2,TGTGCCAGCAGTTACGACGGGGCAGCGAACTATGGCTACACCTTC,CASSYDGAANYGYTF
TRBV18,few,TRBD1,TRBJ1-6,TGTGCCAGCTCACCCGAGGGACAGGGCGGGAATTCACCCCTCCACTTT,CASSPEGQGGNSPLHF
TRBV29-1,many,.,TRBJ2-6,TGCAGCGTTTCCTCAGGGAGGTCCGGGGCCAACGTCCTGACTTTC,CSVSSGRSGANVLTF
TRBV6-5,many,.,TRBJ1-4,TGTGCCAGCAGTTATTCTGTGACAGTCTGGGGTGAAAAACTGTTTTTT,CASSYSVTVWGEKLFF
TRBV5-5,.,.,TRBJ2-3,TGTGCCAGCAGCTTACAGGGTTCCCCAGATACGCAGTATTTT,CASSLQGSPDTQYF
TRBV29-1,many,.,TRBJ2-6,TGCAGCGTTGACGCTACTGGGGCCAACGTCCTGACTTTC,CSVDATGANVLTF
TRBV19,many,.,TRBJ2-2,TGTGCCAGTACTCTGAGGAACACCGGGGAGCTGTTTTTT,CASTLRNTGELFF
TRBV4-1,many,.,TRBJ1-3,TGCGCCAGCAGCCAAGTGGGACTTCGGAGGGGAGGAAACACCATATATTTT,CASSQVGLRRGGNTIYF
TRBV27,many,TRBD1,TRBJ1-2,TGTGCCAGCAGTCCCAGGACAGGGGGTTACTATGGCTACACCTTC,CASSPRTGGYYGYTF
TRBV20-1,many,TRBD1,TRBJ2-6,TGCAGTGCTGGGACAGGGGGCCCCTCTGGGGCCAACGTCCTGACTTTC,CSAGTGGPSGANVLTF
TRBV5-1,many,.,TRBJ2-3,TGCGCCAGCAGCTTCGGGCTATTAGGGGATACGCAGTATTTT,CASSFGLLGDTQYF
TRBV9,many,.,TRBJ2-7,TGTGCCAGCAGGGTCGAGCAGTACTTC,CASRVEQYF
TRBV5-1,many,.,TRBJ2-3,TGCGCCAGCAGCTCGGGACTGCTCACAGATACGCAGTATTTT,CASSSGLLTDTQYF
TRBV29-1,many,.,TRBJ2-3,TGCAGCGTAGAGGGACCGTCAGGACTTCCCACAGATACGCAGTATTTT,CSVEGPSGLPTDTQYF
TRBV19,many,.,TRBJ1-1,TGTGCCAGTAGCGATCTGGGCGAAGCTTTCTTT,CASSDLGEAFF
TRBV6-1,many,TRBD1,TRBJ2-3,TGTGCCAGCAGTGCCGGGACAGGGGCCTTCTCCGCGGGGACAGATACGCAGTATTTT,CASSAGTGAFSAGTDTQYF